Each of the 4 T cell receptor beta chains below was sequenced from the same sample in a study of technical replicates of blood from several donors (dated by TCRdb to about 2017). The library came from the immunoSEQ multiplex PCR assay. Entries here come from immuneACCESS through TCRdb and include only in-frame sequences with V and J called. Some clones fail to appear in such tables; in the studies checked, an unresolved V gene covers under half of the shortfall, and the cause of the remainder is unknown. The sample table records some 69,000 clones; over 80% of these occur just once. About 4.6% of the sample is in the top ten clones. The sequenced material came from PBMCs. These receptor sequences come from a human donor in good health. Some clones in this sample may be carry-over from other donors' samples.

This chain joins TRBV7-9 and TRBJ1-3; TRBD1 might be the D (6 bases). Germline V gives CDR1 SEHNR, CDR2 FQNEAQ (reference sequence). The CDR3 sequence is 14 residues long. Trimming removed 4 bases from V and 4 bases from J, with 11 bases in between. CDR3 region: CASSSGQSGNTIYF. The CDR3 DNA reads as TGTGCCAGCAGCTCAGGACAGTCGGGAAACACCATATATTTT.

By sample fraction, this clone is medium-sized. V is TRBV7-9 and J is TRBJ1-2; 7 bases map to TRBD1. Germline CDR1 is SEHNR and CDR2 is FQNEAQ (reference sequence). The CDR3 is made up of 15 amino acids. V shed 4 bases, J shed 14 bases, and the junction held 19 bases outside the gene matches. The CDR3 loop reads CASSSRTGLFHVRTF. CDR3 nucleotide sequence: TGTGCCAGCAGCTCAAGGACAGGACTCTTTCACGTTCGGACCTTC.

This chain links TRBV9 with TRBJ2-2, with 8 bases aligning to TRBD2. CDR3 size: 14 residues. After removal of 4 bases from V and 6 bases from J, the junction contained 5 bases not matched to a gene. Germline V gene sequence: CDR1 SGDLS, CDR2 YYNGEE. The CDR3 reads CASSPRTSPGELFF. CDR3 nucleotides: TGTGCCAGCAGCCCTCGGACTAGCCCCGGGGAGCTGTTTTTT.

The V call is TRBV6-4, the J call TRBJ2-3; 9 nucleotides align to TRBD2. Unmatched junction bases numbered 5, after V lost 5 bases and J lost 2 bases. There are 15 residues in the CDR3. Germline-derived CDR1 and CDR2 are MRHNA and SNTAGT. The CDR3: CASSRTSEPTDTQYF. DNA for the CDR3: TGTGCCAGCAGTAGGACTAGCGAGCCCACAGATACGCAGTATTTT.